Presented here are 25 T cell receptor beta chains from one specimen sequenced in a study of shared clonotypes between healthy human individuals. Sequencing used immunoSEQ multiplex PCR; TCRdb keeps in-frame clones, though not all of them. The table has 600,000 to 750,000 clones, approximately 75% seen once; the top ten hold around 2%. The sequenced material came from memory CD4+ T cells sorted from blood. The subset is: CD45RA-negative fraction. The source is a woman aged 25-40 years in good health.

This rearrangement joins TRBV2 to TRBJ2-7; 12 nucleotides agree with TRBD2. Germline trimming cut 2 bases from V and 8 bases from J; bases unmatched to any gene: 10. The CDR3 extends over 16 amino acids. Germline assignment: CDR1 SNHLY and CDR2 FYNNEI. The CDR3 DNA reads TGTGCCAGCAGTGAAAACACTAGCGGGAGGACAAGAAAGCAGTACTTC. It codes for CASSENTSGRTRKQYF.

The J gene is TRBJ2-7, the V gene TRBV6-6, with D perhaps matching TRBD1 (6 bases). V gave up 5 bases and J gave up 2 bases, with 13 bases separating them. This CDR3 comprises 14 residues. CDR1 MNHNY and CDR2 SVGAGI come from the germline V gene (reference sequence). The CDR3 nucleotides read TGTGCCAGCAGTGACACAGGGCTTACCTACGAGCAGTACTTC. As protein: CASSDTGLTYEQYF.

The rearrangement uses TRBV30 and TRBJ2-5, with unresolved D. The J call may be faulty, since TRBJ2-7 better matches the DNA end. The V gene's germline CDR1 is GTSNPN and CDR2 SVGIG (reference sequence). The CDR3 has 13 residues. This CDR3 reads CAWTSQRRYEQYF. The CDR3 DNA reads TGTGCCTGGACATCACAGCGCCGCTACGAGCAGTACTTC.

This clone appeared many times. V gene TRBV7-8 combines with J gene TRBJ2-3; D might be TRBD2 (6 bases). Germline V gives CDR1 SGHVS, CDR2 FQNEAQ. The CDR3 spans 14 residues. The germline V and J ends were trimmed by 3 bases and 4 bases, with 11 bases remaining between them. CDR3 region: CASSFGTRADTQYF. CDR3 nucleotide sequence: TGTGCCAGCAGCTTCGGGACTCGCGCAGATACGCAGTATTTT.

The chain combines TRBV25-1 with TRBJ2-6, with D possibly being TRBD1 or TRBD2 (5 bases each). Trimming stripped 6 bases from V and 0 bases from J, with 18 bases between. This CDR3 contains 18 residues. CDR1 is MGHDK and CDR2 is SYGVNS in the germline V gene. The CDR3 DNA is TGTGCCAGCAGCTCCTACTCGGGGACGGGCTCTGGGGCCAACGTCCTGACTTTC. Translation gives CASSSYSGTGSGANVLTF.

Written as DNA, the CDR3 is TGTGCCAGTAGACGGGACGCACGGACCCCAGAGACCCAGTACTTC. Translated, it gives CASRRDARTPETQYF. J is TRBJ2-5 and V is TRBV19, with D tentatively TRBD1 or TRBD2 (5 bases each). Per the germline V gene, CDR1 is LNHDA and CDR2 is SQIVND (reference sequence). The V end was cut by 6 bases, the J end by 4 bases, with 18 bases between. This CDR3 contains 15 residues.

The V and J genes are TRBV2 and TRBJ2-5, with D perhaps matching TRBD2 (6 bases). The germline V gene encodes CDR1 SNHLY and CDR2 FYNNEI. CDR3 length equals 14 residues. With 6 bases removed from V and 4 bases from J, the gap between germline ends came to 15 bases. CDR3 nucleotides: TGTGCCAGCAGCCGCGGGACCTTAGTAGAGACCCAGTACTTC. The encoded protein is CASSRGTLVETQYF.

The rearrangement links TRBV27 to TRBJ2-1; TRBD2 aligns across 9 bases. Per the germline V gene, CDR1 is MNHEY and CDR2 is SMNVEV (reference sequence). J was trimmed by 5 bases and V by 10 bases; bases with no gene match: 12. CDR3 length: 15 residues. The CDR3 spells CATRNAGLADNEQFF. The CDR3 bases are TGTGCCACCCGGAATGCGGGACTAGCCGACAATGAGCAGTTCTTC.

The genes are TRBV2 and TRBJ2-2, with D possibly TRBD2 on 5 matching bases. Deletions cut 5 bases from V and 1 base from J, with 8 bases between. Looked up from germline, CDR1 is SNHLY and CDR2 is FYNNEI. The CDR3 length is 14 residues. In DNA, the CDR3 is TGTGCCAGCAGTAGCGGAATGAACACCGGGGAGCTGTTTTTT. This encodes CASSSGMNTGELFF.

V and J are TRBV5-1 and TRBJ2-1; unclear D gene. Germline CDR1 SGHRS, CDR2 YFSETQ. The CDR3 is made up of 15 amino acids. Between the trimmed V and J ends, which lost 0 bases and 2 bases, there was a span of 9 bases. As DNA, the CDR3 is TGCGCCAGCAGCTTGGAAGCGAGCGCCTACAATGAGCAGTTCTTC. Its protein is CASSLEASAYNEQFF.

A note on this clone: The likely explanation is a read error, given a far larger clone one base away. Other DNA sequences in the sample encode the same CDR3. The chain employs TRBV5-1 and TRBJ2-1; D gene unclear. Trimming took off 0 bases at V and 0 bases at J, with 7 bases between the two ends. Germline CDR1 is SGHRS and CDR2 is YFSETQ. This CDR3 spans 15 amino acids. CDR3 nucleotides: TGCGCCAGCAGCTTGGACAGCAACTCCTACAATGAGCAGTTCTTC. It specifies CASSLDSNSYNEQFF.

This chain links TRBV11-2 with TRBJ1-1; 9 bases line up with TRBD1. Germline V CDR1 and CDR2: SGHAT, FQNNGV. This CDR3 comprises 13 residues. The V and J ends lost 5 bases and 11 bases, in that order; junction bases with no gene match: 9. The CDR3 reads CASSPGGQGRAFF. CDR3 DNA sequence: TGTGCCAGCAGCCCGGGGGGACAGGGACGGGCTTTCTTT.

The chain joins TRBV27 to TRBJ1-1, with TRBD1 matching 9 bases. The V segment lost 6 bases and the J segment 6 bases; nucleotides outside the gene matches: 5. The germline V gene has CDR1 MNHEY and CDR2 SMNVEV (reference sequence). This CDR3 comprises 13 residues. The CDR3 reads CASRYRGLSEAFF. CDR3 DNA sequence: TGTGCCAGCAGATACAGGGGGCTTTCTGAAGCTTTCTTT.

This chain connects TRBV21-1 to TRBJ2-1; the DNA was not compared with TRBD1, the D call given in the table. TRBV21-1 is reported as a pseudogene. The CDR3 consists of 15 residues. CDR3 residues: CASSKIGQGKNEQFF. Written as DNA, the CDR3 is TGTGCCAGCAGCAAAATAGGACAGGGAAAGAATGAGCAGTTCTTC.

The chain is built from TRBV7-8 and TRBJ2-1; D may correspond to TRBD1 or TRBD2 (5 bases each). The CDR3 loop spans 18 amino acids. Looked up from germline, CDR1 is SGHVS and CDR2 is FQNEAQ. Trimming took 1 base from V and 8 from J, leaving 24 bases between them. For the CDR3, the DNA is TGTGCCAGCAGCTTAGTGGGTTTAGGGGCTCGGACTTCGGATGAGCAGTTCTTC. It specifies CASSLVGLGARTSDEQFF.

V usage is TRBV28 and J usage is TRBJ1-1; 8 positions match TRBD1. The CDR3 has 14 residues. CDR1 and CDR2 from the germline V gene are MDHEN and SYDVKM. The J segment lost 5 bases and the V segment lost 3 bases, leaving 5 bases of the junction unmatched. The CDR3, as DNA: TGTGCCAGCAGTTTTCAGGGGGCGCGGACTGAAGCTTTCTTT. This gives the protein CASSFQGARTEAFF.

This clone was counted between two and nine times. V and J are TRBV15 and TRBJ2-1; 9 nucleotides agree with TRBD2. The V gene's germline CDR1 is LNHNV and CDR2 YYDKDF (reference sequence). Trimming took 0 bases from V and 5 from J; bases not matched to a gene: 2. CDR3 length: 15 amino acids. CDR3 DNA: TGTGCCACCAGCAGAGAACTAGCGGGTAACAATGAGCAGTTCTTC. It yields the protein CATSRELAGNNEQFF.

The chain joins TRBV7-2 to TRBJ2-6, with D tentatively TRBD1 or TRBD2 (5 bases each). The CDR3 totals 17 residues. Germline V gives CDR1 SGHTA, CDR2 FQGNSA. Trimming stripped 7 bases from V and 2 bases from J, with 18 bases between. The CDR3: CASTMALLGAGANVLTF. CDR3 bases: TGTGCCAGCACCATGGCTTTATTGGGGGCTGGGGCCAACGTCCTGACTTTC.

The chain couples TRBV2 to TRBJ2-3; D ambiguous. Per germline, CDR1 SNHLY and CDR2 FYNNEI. The CDR3 length is 16 residues. Trimming took 2 bases from V and 0 from J, leaving 12 bases between them. The CDR3 is CASSELMGPSTDTQYF. Here the CDR3 DNA reads TGTGCCAGCAGTGAATTAATGGGTCCCAGCACAGATACGCAGTATTTT.

The rearrangement links TRBV28 to TRBJ1-1; D perhaps matches TRBD1 (6 bases). Trimming left V 7 bases short and J 1 base short, with 19 bases between. Germline values: CDR1 MDHEN, CDR2 SYDVKM. There are 16 residues in the CDR3. Here the CDR3 reads CASTPPGGPTNTEAFF. In DNA form, the CDR3 reads TGTGCCAGCACCCCCCCCGGGGGGCCGACGAACACTGAAGCTTTCTTT.

The gene calls are TRBV6-1 and TRBJ2-3, with 8 bases identical to TRBD2. The germline V gene encodes CDR1 MNHNS and CDR2 SASEGT. The junction had 8 bases not matched to a gene; V was cut back by 2 bases and J by 1 base. The CDR3 consists of 17 residues. The CDR3 DNA sequence: TGTGCCAGCAGTGAAAGGACCAGCGGGAGTGGCACAGATACGCAGTATTTT. It yields the protein CASSERTSGSGTDTQYF.

A note on this clone: Distinct nucleotide sequences in the sample also encode this CDR3. CDR3 amino acids: CASSPGEKQYF. The CDR3 DNA reads TGTGCCAGCTCCCCAGGGGAAAAGCAGTACTTC. The rearrangement uses TRBV18 and TRBJ2-7; D is perhaps TRBD1 (6 bases). Germline V gene sequence: CDR1 KGHSH, CDR2 LQKENI. V lost 6 bases to trimming and J lost 8 bases, with 11 bases between them. The CDR3 contains 11 residues.

The chain uses TRBV6-1 and TRBJ1-2, with D unresolved. CDR3 length: 10 amino acids. Trimming removed 7 bases at V and 6 bases at J, with 6 bases between. Looked up from germline, CDR1 is MNHNS and CDR2 is SASEGT. The CDR3 spells CASTQHGYTF. For the CDR3, the DNA is TGTGCCAGCACGCAGCATGGCTACACCTTC.

The genes are TRBV5-1 and TRBJ2-5; 10 nucleotides align to TRBD1. Per germline, CDR1 SGHRS and CDR2 YFSETQ. The V segment lost 8 bases and the J segment 5 bases; nucleotides outside the gene matches: 6. This CDR3 comprises 13 residues. As DNA, the CDR3 is TGCGCCAGTACCCTGGGACAGGGGGAGACCCAGTACTTC. It codes for CASTLGQGETQYF.

The chain couples TRBV30 to TRBJ2-3; D is ambiguous. The V end lost 2 bases, the J end lost 3 bases, and 18 bases lay between the germline ends. Germline V gene lookup returns CDR1 GTSNPN and CDR2 SVGIG (reference sequence). The CDR3 loop spans 16 amino acids. The CDR3 is CAWSLLQSTGTDTQYF. DNA of the CDR3: TGTGCCTGGAGTCTCCTACAGTCCACCGGAACAGATACGCAGTATTTT.